This T cell receptor beta chain was sequenced in a study of blood T cell repertoires in COVID-19 (dated by TCRdb to between 2020 and 2021). For the wider study: Collaborator samples came from the United States, Italy and Spain and covered acute and convalescent phases of COVID-19. A de-identified subject ID, COVID-19 status, age in years and sex were almost always included in the sample metadata. The prospective study material was composed of cDNA or gDNA derived from T cells, B-cell-depleted T cells, or PBMCs. The samples were drawn from two sources: the first 160 participants of the ongoing ImmuneRACE study, and over 950 subjects contributed by 6 global collaborators. The dataset comprised deeply sampled blood TCRbeta repertoires from subjects exposed to, actively infected with, or recovered from COVID-19. Where HLA class I and class II types were available, the types were taken from metadata supplied by the sample provider, not from assay-based typing. The repertoires were made available in a free public database intended to serve as a resource for research on the immune response to SARS-CoV-2.

TCRbeta CDR3 regions were amplified from genomic DNA by means of the immunoSEQ Assay, a bias-controlled multiplex PCR. In the authors' own workflow: Within the assay, amplification of reference gene primers was used to estimate how many nucleated cells each sample contained. Sequence reads were collapsed and filtered to measure the absolute abundance of every unique TCRbeta CDR3 rearrangement. For each sample, productive Simpson clonality was calculated as the square root of Simpson's diversity index across productive rearrangements. As stored in TCRdb, this immuneACCESS dataset retains in-frame rearrangements with V and J assigned. A fraction of the clones does not appear; measured against another copy, unresolved V genes explain less than half of the discrepancy, and the remainder lacks a known reason. The V and J calls and clone size come from that table; D and trimming were worked out from the DNA. The sample table shows some 180,000 clones, and approximately 89% are seen once. Under 8% of the sample goes to the ten largest clones.

What the study reported, not specific to this receptor: The quantity of clinical and demographic metadata differed by source and by participant and was supplied without curation.

CDR1 and CDR2 are read off the germline V gene as SGHRS and YFSETQ. The germline V end is reduced by 6 bases and the J end by 0 bases; junction bases left unmatched: 7. Reading from cysteine to phenylalanine, the CDR3 counts 15 amino acids. Of all the DNA, just the CDR3 is kept, 45 bases in frame from base 1. In the prospective study, participants were about 18 to 95 years old, resided in approximately 22 geographic areas of the United States, and were enrolled through a virtual design. Cohort assignment in the prospective study relied on participant-reported clinical history from a screening survey and a study questionnaire. ImmuneRACE Cohort 3 recovered participants were defined by two consecutive negative NP/OP PCR tests, healthcare professional clearance, or symptom resolution. In the prospective study, mobile phlebotomists collected whole blood, serum and a nasopharyngeal or oropharyngeal swab from each participant. Over a roughly two-month period, participants in the prospective study had the option of providing additional blood draws and questionnaires. Before DNA extraction, prospective study blood samples were shipped either frozen or at room temperature.

This clone came up a few times. The antigen this receptor binds is unknown. No quality values exist for individual bases; no much larger clone is one base distant. The sequence joins TRBV5-1 to TRBJ2-3; the junction holds 7 bases that match TRBD1. The sequence derives from a man aged 40-49 years who had recovered from COVID-19. The source material was PBMCs or T cells enriched from blood (not recorded which). The CDR3 sequence is CASNYRDSSTDTQYF. The base sequence is TGCGCCAGCAACTACCGGGACAGTAGCACAGATACGCAGTATTTT. Supplemented by the reference TRBV5-1 and TRBJ2-3 proteins around the CDR3, the complete variable domain is KAGVTQTPRYLIKTRGQQVTLSCSPISGHRSVSWYQQTPGQGLQFLFEYFSETQRNKGNFPGRFSGRQFSNSRSEMNVSTLELGDSALYLCASNYRDSSTDTQYFGPGTRLTVL.